This T cell receptor beta chain comes out of a study of T cells in severe cutaneous drug reactions. Germline V lookup: CDR1 SGHVS, CDR2 FQNEAQ. The CDR3 length is 15 residues. Overall study findings and caveats: Blister cells averaged around 32% and PBMC approximately 5% TRBV12-4 in carbamazepine-induced Stevens-Johnson syndrome or toxic epidermal necrolysis patients.

Bulk and single-cell libraries used iRepertoire multiplex PCR with TCR subtype-specific primers. TCRdb reanalyzed the multiplex PCR reads, giving one entry per CDR3 protein sequence and no DNA. The repertoire shows tens of thousands of distinct CDR3 sequences; the top ten hold approximately 7%. Concerning this clonotype itself: Its antigen is still unknown.

The donors had carbamazepine-induced Stevens-Johnson syndrome or toxic epidermal necrolysis. This TCR came from a human donor with toxic epidermal necrolysis, a severe cutaneous drug reaction. The chain carries TRBV7-8 and TRBJ1-2. The sequenced sample consisted of PBMCs. CDR3 amino acids: CASSPRATVSYGYTF.